The rows below give T cell receptor beta chains drawn from one sample of a study of technical replicates of blood from a handful of donors. Produced via immunoSEQ multiplex PCR; TCRdb's table is partial and in-frame only. This sample has 40,000 to 60,000 clones, with roughly 92% found just once. The sample was PBMCs. The receptors were sampled from a human donor in good health. Some clones in this sample may be carry-over from other donors' samples. CDR3s include the opening cysteine and the closing phenylalanine or tryptophan. A D gene is named only where the DNA matches it firmly. The size of a clone is reported for some rows only, either as once, few or many, or as a class for expanded clones.

size	V	D	J	DNA	CDR3
.	TRBV6-1	.	TRBJ2-3	TGTGCCAGCAGTGAAGTAGGGGGTGTGGGGTCAGATACGCAGTATTTT	CASSEVGGVGSDTQYF
.	TRBV6-5	TRBD1	TRBJ1-5	TGTGCCAGCAGTCAGACCGGACAGGGGGCAAAGCCCCAGCATTTT	CASSQTGQGAKPQHF
.	TRBV29-1	.	TRBJ1-6	TGCAGCGTGAGGGAGGGGAACAATTCACCCCTCCACTTT	CSVREGNNSPLHF
once	TRBV25-1	TRBD1	TRBJ1-1	TGTGCCAGCAGTGGACCTACAGGGGGCACTGAAGCTTTCTTT	CASSGPTGGTEAFF
.	TRBV5-1	.	TRBJ1-1	TGCGCCAGCAGCTGGCTGGGGGCGCCCACTGAAGCTTTCTTT	CASSWLGAPTEAFF
.	TRBV27	.	TRBJ2-2	TGTGCCAGCAGCTGGACTTTTAACACCGGGGAGCTGTTTTTT	CASSWTFNTGELFF
.	TRBV4-2	TRBD2	TRBJ2-1	TGTGCCAGCAGCCAAGCTAGCGGGGGGTTTAATGAGCAGTTCTTC	CASSQASGGFNEQFF
.	TRBV6-6	TRBD1	TRBJ1-5	TGTGCCAGCAGTACGACAGGGGGAAATCAGCCCCAGCATTTT	CASSTTGGNQPQHF
.	TRBV6-5	.	TRBJ1-5	TGTGCCAGCAGCCAAGAGTGGGACAACAATCAGCCCCAGCATTTT	CASSQEWDNNQPQHF
.	TRBV6-6	.	TRBJ2-7	TGTGCCAGCAGCCCTAACTACGAGCAGTACTTC	CASSPNYEQYF
.	TRBV7-8	.	TRBJ1-1	TGTGCCAGCAGCTTACAGGGTGTCACTGAAGCTTTCTTT	CASSLQGVTEAFF
.	TRBV18	.	TRBJ2-7	TGTGCCAGCTCACCGCTTGGGGGCGAGGAGCAGTACTTC	CASSPLGGEEQYF
.	TRBV7-6	TRBD1	TRBJ1-5	TGTGCCAGCAGCTTAGGCCAGGGGGCACCGAGACAGCCCCAGCATTTT	CASSLGQGAPRQPQHF
medium-sized	TRBV6-5	TRBD1	TRBJ1-2	TGTGCCAGCAGTCCACAGTACAGGGGGAATGGCTACACCTTC	CASSPQYRGNGYTF
.	TRBV9	.	TRBJ2-3	TGTGCCAGCAGCGTAAGTGGCCCAGATACGCAGTATTTT	CASSVSGPDTQYF
.	TRBV7-2	.	TRBJ1-2	TGTGCCAGCAGCCCACAGGAAAACTATGGCTACACCTTC	CASSPQENYGYTF
.	TRBV7-9	.	TRBJ1-6	TGTGCCAGCAGCCCACAGGGTAATTCACCCCTCCACTTT	CASSPQGNSPLHF
.	TRBV29-1	TRBD1	TRBJ1-1	TGCAGCGTTGGACAGGGGAACACTGAAGCTTTCTTT	CSVGQGNTEAFF
.	TRBV5-1	TRBD1	TRBJ2-7	TGCGCCAGCAGCGGGGCAGGGGGCTTTTCCGAGCAGTACTTC	CASSGAGGFSEQYF
.	TRBV5-1	TRBD2	TRBJ2-1	TGCGCCAGCAGCTTGAGAACTAGCGGGAGTGGGAACAATGAGCAGTTCTTC	CASSLRTSGSGNNEQFF
.	TRBV18	TRBD1	TRBJ2-2	TGTGCCAGCTCAAGTGACAGGGGGCACACCGGGGAGCTGTTTTTT	CASSSDRGHTGELFF
.	TRBV4-2	.	TRBJ2-1	TGTGCCAGCAGCCCAAGAGGGAGTAGCCGGCACGTTGAGCAGTTCTTC	CASSPRGSSRHVEQFF
.	TRBV7-3	TRBD2	TRBJ2-1	TGTGCCAGCAGCTTAGCTAGCGGGAGAGTAGGAAATGAGCAGTTCTTC	CASSLASGRVGNEQFF
.	TRBV27	.	TRBJ2-1	TGTGCCAGCAGTTCCTCAGGGGACTCCTACAATGAGCAGTTCTTC	CASSSSGDSYNEQFF
.	TRBV5-1	TRBD1	TRBJ1-2	TGCGCCAGCAGCACGAACCGGGACAGGGTTTATGGCTACACCTTC	CASSTNRDRVYGYTF
.	TRBV28	.	TRBJ1-2	TGTGCCAGCAGATCCCTAGGAGCTAACTATGGCTACACCTTC	CASRSLGANYGYTF
.	TRBV4-3	TRBD2	TRBJ2-7	TGCGCCAGCAGCCAAGTAGGGCGGGGGGTCTCCTACGAGCAGTACTTC	CASSQVGRGVSYEQYF